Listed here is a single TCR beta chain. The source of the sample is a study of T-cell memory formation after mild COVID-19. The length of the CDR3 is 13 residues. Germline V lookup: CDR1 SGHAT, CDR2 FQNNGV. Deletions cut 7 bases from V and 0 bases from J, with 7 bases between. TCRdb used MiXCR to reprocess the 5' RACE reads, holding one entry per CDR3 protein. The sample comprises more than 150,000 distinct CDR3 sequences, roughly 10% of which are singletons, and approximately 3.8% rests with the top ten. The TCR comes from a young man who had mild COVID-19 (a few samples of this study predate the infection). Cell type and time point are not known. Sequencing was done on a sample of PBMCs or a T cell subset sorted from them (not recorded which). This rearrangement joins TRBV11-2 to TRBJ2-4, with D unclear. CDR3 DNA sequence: TGTGCCAGCACCACCCTAGCCAAAAACATTCAGTACTTC. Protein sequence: CASTTLAKNIQYF.